The 13 T cell receptor beta chains presented below share a single source sample, sequenced in a study of response to subunit inactivated influenza vaccine. One entry per CDR3 protein results from TCRdb running MiXCR on the RT-PCR reads. The sample contains about half a million distinct CDR3 sequences, 25% of which appear only once. Sequencing used CD4+ T cells sorted from PBMCs, obtained about 5 days after vaccination. All receptors come from a man aged 45-65 years who received an inactivated influenza vaccine.

This clonotype occurred a few times. CDR3 protein: CASSLEAGSYGYTF. The CDR3 DNA sequence: TGTGCCAGCAGCTTAGAGGCAGGGAGCTATGGCTACACCTTC. The rearrangement joins TRBV7-8 to TRBJ1-2, with D possibly being TRBD1 (5 bases). Trimming removed 1 base from V and 4 bases from J, with 10 bases in between. Germline CDR1 and CDR2: SGHVS and FQNEAQ. The CDR3 is 14 amino acids.

The chain carries TRBV12-5 and TRBJ2-1; D perhaps matches TRBD2 (5 bases). Germline V gene lookup returns CDR1 LGHNT and CDR2 FRNRAP. The CDR3 loop spans 16 amino acids. V dropped 0 bases and J dropped 9 bases, with 18 bases sitting between them. In DNA form, the CDR3 reads TGTGCTAGTGGTTTGGTAATCCAGCCATCAAGCGGTGAGCAGTTCTTC. It yields the protein CASGLVIQPSSGEQFF.

This sequence joins TRBV14 and TRBJ1-1, with D unresolved. The germline V gene encodes CDR1 SGHDN and CDR2 FVKESK. The length of the CDR3 is 14 residues. The V and J ends lost 3 bases and 2 bases respectively, with 10 bases between them. CDR3 nucleotide sequence: TGTGCCAGCAGCCAGGCGGCTTCAAACACTGAAGCTTTCTTT. Translating it yields CASSQAASNTEAFF.

The genes are TRBV12-3 or TRBV12-4 and TRBJ2-2; the D gene is possibly TRBD2 (5 bases). Trimming pared 3 bases from V and 5 bases from J, leaving 16 bases between. CDR3 length equals 16 residues. The CDR3 nucleotides read TGTGCCAGCAGTTTTTCTTCCCCCCGGAGGACCGGGGAGCTGTTTTTT. Translating gives CASSFSSPRRTGELFF.

This clonotype was counted a few times. The chain joins TRBV20-1 to TRBJ2-1; D may correspond to TRBD1 or TRBD2 (5 bases each). Germline CDR1 reads DFQATT; CDR2 reads SNEGSKA (reference sequence). V was cut by 7 bases and J by 8 bases, with 12 bases left in between. This CDR3 is 11 amino acids long. CDR3 coding DNA: TGCAGTGTGGGCAGGGACCATGAGCAGTTCTTC. This sequence encodes CSVGRDHEQFF.

This clonotype was seen only a few times. The rearrangement joins TRBV12-3 or TRBV12-4 to TRBJ1-1; the D is unclear. V shed 3 bases and J shed 4 bases, with 9 bases lying between them. This CDR3 region has 13 residues. CDR3: CASSFSGLTEAFF. DNA of the CDR3: TGTGCCAGCAGTTTTAGTGGGCTCACTGAAGCTTTCTTT.

This chain links TRBV18 with TRBJ2-7, with D perhaps matching TRBD1 (6 bases). The V end lost 3 bases, the J end lost 6 bases, and 9 bases lay between the germline ends. Germline values: CDR1 KGHSH, CDR2 LQKENI. The CDR3 length is 12 residues. The CDR3 region has the DNA TGTGCCAGCTCACCGATGACAGGCGAGCAGTACTTC. Protein product: CASSPMTGEQYF.

The CDR3 is CASSFGKYNEQFF. The CDR3 region has the DNA TGTGCCAGCAGTTTCGGAAAGTACAATGAGCAGTTCTTC. The chain couples TRBV12-3 or TRBV12-4 to TRBJ2-1, with D unresolved. The CDR3 has 13 residues. V was cut by 3 bases and J by 4 bases, with 7 bases left in between.

This clonotype turned up a few times. V and J are TRBV7-3 and TRBJ2-1; D tentatively fits TRBD1 or TRBD2 (5 bases each). Germline V gene sequence: CDR1 SGHTA, CDR2 FQGTGA. CDR3 length: 13 residues. The V and J ends lost 6 bases and 10 bases respectively, with 16 bases between them. CDR3 bases: TGTGCCAGCAGGGGACCCCCGTTCTCGGAGCAGTTCTTC. Translating gives CASRGPPFSEQFF. Supplemented by reference TRBV7-3 and TRBJ2-1, the full variable domain reads GAGVSQTPSNKVTEKGKYVELRCDPISGHTALYWYRQSLGQGPEFLIYFQGTGAADDSGLPNDRFFAVRPEGSVSTLKIQRTERGDSAVYLCASRGPPFSEQFFGPGTRLTVL.

This clonotype turned up a few times. The CDR3 coding sequence is TGTGCCAGCAGTTTAAGGGGGGGTAGGCAGCCCCAGCATTTT. This encodes CASSLRGGRQPQHF. The rearrangement uses TRBV12-3 or TRBV12-4 and TRBJ1-5, with D possibly being TRBD1 (6 bases). V was cut by 2 bases and J by 7 bases, with 12 bases left in between. The CDR3 runs to 14 residues.

This clonotype was counted a few times. The rearrangement joins TRBV11-2 to TRBJ2-7; 8 nucleotides match TRBD1. In germline, CDR1 is SGHAT, CDR2 FQNNGV. V trimming: 4 bases; J trimming: 0 bases; junction bases outside the gene matches: 5. CDR3 size: 15 residues. CDR3 sequence (DNA): TGTGCCAGCAGCTCAGGACAGGGCGGCTCCTACGAGCAGTACTTC. It encodes CASSSGQGGSYEQYF.

In this sample, this clonotype turned up a few times. This rearrangement joins TRBV20-1 to TRBJ1-4; D is ambiguous. The germline CDR1 and CDR2 sequences are DFQATT and SNEGSKA (reference sequence). The ends were cut back, 4 bases at V and 4 bases at J, with 10 bases in the middle. The CDR3 consists of 13 residues. The CDR3 spells CSAIRVVNEKLFF. The CDR3 DNA sequence: TGCAGTGCTATTAGGGTGGTTAATGAAAAACTGTTTTTT.

This clonotype was found a few times. The chain combines TRBV20-1 with TRBJ2-5; 12 nucleotides line up with TRBD2. The CDR3 spans 15 residues. Germline V CDR1 and CDR2: DFQATT, SNEGSKA (reference sequence). The CDR3 DNA follows: TGCAGCACCCTCCTAGCGGGAGGGCCCCGGGAGACCCAGTACTTC. Its translation: CSTLLAGGPRETQYF.